This T cell receptor beta chain appears in the sequencing data of a study of TIL therapy for anti-PD-1-resistant metastatic lung cancer. Time point denoted: pre-treatment sample, taken before nivolumab and TIL therapy. The tumor samples were excised metastases, mostly pleural nodules or supraclavicular lymph nodes. Per the germline V gene, CDR1 is MDHEN and CDR2 is SYDVKM. The CDR3 is 15 amino acids. V lost 4 bases to trimming and J lost 0 bases, with 12 bases between them. This was the immunoSEQ v3 assay. Data came from immunoSEQ multiplex PCR; TCRdb stores just in-frame clones and leaves some out. The sample consists of over 20,000 clones, over 55% of them appearing once.

Sequencing used tumor tissue, obtained at baseline. J is TRBJ2-5 and V is TRBV28; perhaps D is TRBD1 or TRBD2 (5 bases each). The origin of this receptor is a person between 25 and 80 years old with non-small cell lung cancer. Written as DNA, the CDR3 is TGTGCCAGCAGTTGGGGCAGGGAGTACCAAGAGACCCAGTACTTC. The encoded protein is CASSWGREYQETQYF.